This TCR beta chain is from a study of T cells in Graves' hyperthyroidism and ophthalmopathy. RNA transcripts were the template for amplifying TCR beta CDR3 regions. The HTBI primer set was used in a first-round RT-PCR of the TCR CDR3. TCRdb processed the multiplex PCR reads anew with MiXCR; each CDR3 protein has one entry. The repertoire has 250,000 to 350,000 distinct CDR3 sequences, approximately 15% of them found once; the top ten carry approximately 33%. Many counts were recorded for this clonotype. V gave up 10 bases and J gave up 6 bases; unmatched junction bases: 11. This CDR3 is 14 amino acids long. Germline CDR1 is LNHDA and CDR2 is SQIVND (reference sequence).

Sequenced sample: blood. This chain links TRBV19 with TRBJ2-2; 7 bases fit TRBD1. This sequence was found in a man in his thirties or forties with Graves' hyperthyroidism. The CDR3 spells CATRGTAYAGELFF. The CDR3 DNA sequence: TGTGCCACCAGGGGGACAGCCTATGCCGGGGAGCTGTTTTTT.